The rows below give T cell receptor beta chains drawn from one sample of a study of cytomegalovirus exposure and HLA in healthy donors. Sequencing used immunoSEQ multiplex PCR; TCRdb keeps in-frame clones, though not all of them. The table shows some 66,000 clones, with more than 80% occurring only once. Sequencing was carried out using PBMCs. The origin of the receptors is a woman aged 25 to 39 in good health and CMV-seronegative. Both conserved end residues are part of each CDR3. Fields, in order: CDR3 length, D gene, V gene, J gene, clone size, CDR3 DNA, CDR3 protein. A D gene is named only where the DNA matches it firmly. Size is stated for part of the rows, as once, few or many counts, or as a class when the clone is expanded.

>16|TRBD1|TRBV11-3|TRBJ1-6|-
TGTGCCAGCAGCATGTCTCCGGACAGGGCCAATTCACCCCTCCACTTT
CASSMSPDRANSPLHF
>16|TRBD1|TRBV27|TRBJ1-6|-
TGTGCCAGCACCGGGACAGGAGATTTTCTATCCTCACCCCTCCACTTT
CASTGTGDFLSSPLHF
>16|TRBD1|TRBV6-6|TRBJ1-2|few
TGTGCCAGCAAAGGGGACAGGGGGCAGGCTAACTATGGCTACACCTTC
CASKGDRGQANYGYTF
>15|-|TRBV25-1|TRBJ1-2|once
TGTGCCAGCAGTGAATCTACCGGGGGGATCGGTGGCTACACCTTC
CASSESTGGIGGYTF
>15|TRBD1|TRBV6-1|TRBJ2-7|-
TGTGCCAGCAGTGTCGAGACAGGGTCCCAATACGAGCAGTACTTC
CASSVETGSQYEQYF
>15|-|TRBV5-8|TRBJ2-2|-
TGTGCCAGCAGCTTGGGGGTCCCGAGGACCGGGGAGCTGTTTTTT
CASSLGVPRTGELFF
>13|-|TRBV18|TRBJ2-1|once
TGTGCCAGCTCACCCCAGGGATACAATGAGCAGTTCTTC
CASSPQGYNEQFF
>13|TRBD2|TRBV11-3|TRBJ2-1|-
TGTGCCAGCAGCCCCAGGACTAGCGGGGGGAAGTTCTTC
CASSPRTSGGKFF
>15|-|TRBV5-4|TRBJ2-7|-
TGTGCCAGCAGCTTGGAGGTGATTGGGGGGTACGAGCAGTACTTC
CASSLEVIGGYEQYF
>13|-|TRBV10-1|TRBJ2-7|-
TGCGCCAGTAGTCGGGACAACTCCTACGAGCAGTACTTC
CASSRDNSYEQYF
>12|-|TRBV7-9|TRBJ1-1|-
TGTGCCAGCAGCCCCAGAGGGACTGAAGCTTTCTTT
CASSPRGTEAFF
>14|-|TRBV5-6|TRBJ1-2|-
TGTGCCAGCAGCCCCGACAGGTCCACCTATGGCTACACCTTC
CASSPDRSTYGYTF
>13|-|TRBV5-1|TRBJ2-5|-
TGCGCCAGCAGTAGGAGCGATCAAGAGACCCAGTACTTC
CASSRSDQETQYF
>13|-|TRBV5-4|TRBJ2-7|-
TGTGCCAGCAGCCATCGGGGTGGACACGAGCAGTACTTC
CASSHRGGHEQYF
>17|-|TRBV19|TRBJ1-5|-
TGTGCCAGTAGTATAAGTTTTACAGCTTATAGCAATCAGCCCCAGCATTTT
CASSISFTAYSNQPQHF
>19|-|TRBV9|TRBJ2-3|-
TGTGCCAGCAGCGTAGCTTATTCAGGGCAGAGTTTATTAACAGATACGCAGTATTTT
CASSVAYSGQSLLTDTQYF
>15|-|TRBV6-1|TRBJ1-2|few
TGTGCCAGCAGTGAAGGGCAACAGTTCTCATATGGCTACACCTTC
CASSEGQQFSYGYTF
>14|-|TRBV7-2|TRBJ1-5|-
TGTGCCAGCGCACCCCAGGGTGCGGTTCAGCCCCAGCATTTT
CASAPQGAVQPQHF
>16|-|TRBV28|TRBJ2-6|-
TGTGCCAGCACCTCGGCTCCGGGGGCTGGGGCCAACGTCCTGACTTTC
CASTSAPGAGANVLTF
>17|TRBD1|TRBV11-1|TRBJ1-1|-
TGTGCCAGCAGCGCTGGGACAGGGGGCGTTCGGGACACTGAAGCTTTCTTT
CASSAGTGGVRDTEAFF
>15|TRBD2|TRBV4-1|TRBJ2-2|-
TGCGCCAGCAGCCAAGTAACTAGCGACACCGGGGAGCTGTTTTTT
CASSQVTSDTGELFF
>15|-|TRBV10-3|TRBJ2-7|-
TGTGCCATCAGTGGGGTGGACAGCGGAGACAACGAGCAGTACTTC
CAISGVDSGDNEQYF
>15|TRBD2|TRBV19|TRBJ2-3|-
TGTGCCAGTAGTGAGTCTAGCGGGGCCACAGATACGCAGTATTTT
CASSESSGATDTQYF
>15|-|TRBV6-1|TRBJ1-2|-
TGTGCCAGCAGTGAACGGCAGGGTTTTCTCTATGGCTACACCTTC
CASSERQGFLYGYTF
>13|-|TRBV4-3|TRBJ1-4|few
TGCGCCAGCAGCCGCCAAACTCGAGAAAAACTGTTTTTT
CASSRQTREKLFF
>15|TRBD2|TRBV4-3|TRBJ2-7|-
TGCGCCAGCAGCCATCTCGAAGCGGGGCACGACGAGCAGTACTTC
CASSHLEAGHDEQYF
>15|TRBD2|TRBV6-4|TRBJ2-1|few
TGTGCCAGCAGCCTAGCTAGCGGGGGGGCCAATGAGCAGTTCTTC
CASSLASGGANEQFF
>16|TRBD2|TRBV7-9|TRBJ2-1|-
TGTGCCAGCAGCTCCATAGCGGGGGACTCCTACAATGAGCAGTTCTTC
CASSSIAGDSYNEQFF
>15|TRBD2|TRBV7-9|TRBJ2-1|-
TGTGCCAGCAGCGCAGCGGGGGGGCTCTACAATGAGCAGTTCTTC
CASSAAGGLYNEQFF
>16|TRBD1|TRBV7-2|TRBJ1-6|once
TGTGCCAGCAGCTTATATGGGGGACAGTTTAATTCACCCCTCCACTTT
CASSLYGGQFNSPLHF
>18|TRBD2|TRBV28|TRBJ2-1|-
TGTGCCAGCAGACCGGGACTAGCGGGGGGGCCCAGAAACAATGAGCAGTTCTTC
CASRPGLAGGPRNNEQFF
>14|TRBD1|TRBV19|TRBJ1-2|-
TGTGCCAGTAGACGGACAGGGTTGGACTATGGCTACACCTTC
CASRRTGLDYGYTF
>17|-|TRBV7-9|TRBJ1-3|-
TGTGCCAGCAGCTTATTTTTAGGGACTGCGGGGGGAAACACCATATATTTT
CASSLFLGTAGGNTIYF
>13|-|TRBV6-5|TRBJ1-6|-
TGTGCCAGCAGTTACTCAAGAGAAGGGGCCGTCCACTTT
CASSYSREGAVHF
>14|TRBD1|TRBV9|TRBJ1-6|few
TGTGCCAGCAGCTCAGGACAGGGGAGTTCACCCCTCCACTTT
CASSSGQGSSPLHF
>13|-|TRBV4-1|TRBJ2-5|-
TGCGCCAGCAGCCAAGTCCTTGTCGAGACCCAGTACTTC
CASSQVLVETQYF
>14|-|TRBV5-6|TRBJ2-3|-
TGTGCCAGCAGCTCCGGACTGCTCACAGATACGCAGTATTTT
CASSSGLLTDTQYF
>14|-|TRBV4-1|TRBJ2-7|-
TGCGCCAGCAGCCAAGATATTCGGGATGACGAGCAGTACTTC
CASSQDIRDDEQYF
>14|TRBD1|TRBV10-2|TRBJ1-5|-
TGCGCCAGCAGCGGACAGGGAGGGGATCAGCCCCAGCATTTT
CASSGQGGDQPQHF
>14|-|TRBV19|TRBJ1-1|-
TGTGCCAGTGGGGAGAGGCGACAGAACACTGAAGCTTTCTTT
CASGERRQNTEAFF
>15|-|TRBV2|TRBJ1-5|-
TGTGCCAGCAGTGAGGGTCAGGTCAGCAATCAGCCCCAGCATTTT
CASSEGQVSNQPQHF
>17|-|TRBV5-1|TRBJ1-6|-
TGCGCCAGCAGCCTCTCCTTACAGGGAACCTATAATTCACCCCTCCACTTT
CASSLSLQGTYNSPLHF
>16|TRBD2|TRBV6-4|TRBJ2-3|few
TGTGCCAGCAGTGATGAAGCGGGGAGTAGCACAGATACGCAGTATTTT
CASSDEAGSSTDTQYF
>15|-|TRBV18|TRBJ1-5|-
TGTGCCAGCTCCCCTACTTGGGGCAGCAATCGGCCCCAGCATTTT
CASSPTWGSNRPQHF
>14|TRBD1|TRBV7-7|TRBJ2-3|-
TGTGCCAGCAGCCCGAGGACAGGGCTAGATACGCAGTATTTT
CASSPRTGLDTQYF
>14|-|TRBV9|TRBJ1-2|-
TGTGCCAGCAGCGTAGACGGCAGCGCCTATGGCTACACCTTC
CASSVDGSAYGYTF
>15|-|TRBV9|TRBJ2-2|few
TGTGCCAGCAGCGTAGCTACCAGAGGCACCGGGGAGCTGTTTTTT
CASSVATRGTGELFF
>16|TRBD1|TRBV14|TRBJ2-1|few
TGTGCCAGCAGCCAATACAGGGGACCCCCCTCCAATGAGCAGTTCTTC
CASSQYRGPPSNEQFF
>15|TRBD1|TRBV5-6|TRBJ1-6|-
TGTGCCAGCAACAGATACAGGGGAAGTAATTCACCCCTCCACTTT
CASNRYRGSNSPLHF
>15|-|TRBV5-4|TRBJ1-4|-
TGTGCCAGCAGACAGGATTCACAGGGCAATGAAAAACTGTTTTTT
CASRQDSQGNEKLFF
>15|-|TRBV5-3|TRBJ1-6|-
TGTGCCAGAAGCATCTCCGTGTGGGAGGATTCACCCCTCCACTTT
CARSISVWEDSPLHF
>15|-|TRBV4-1|TRBJ2-3|-
TGCGCCAGCAGCCAAGTGGCCACAAGCACAGATACGCAGTATTTT
CASSQVATSTDTQYF
>16|-|TRBV28|TRBJ1-1|few
TGTGCCAGCAGTAAAGGGCGGGCAGGTATGAACACTGAAGCTTTCTTT
CASSKGRAGMNTEAFF
>14|-|TRBV5-1|TRBJ2-5|-
TGCGCCAGCAGCTTTCAAACAGACCAAGAGACCCAGTACTTC
CASSFQTDQETQYF
>14|-|TRBV7-9|TRBJ2-2|-
TGTGCCAGCAGCCCCTTGGGGCTAGACGGGGAGCTGTTTTTT
CASSPLGLDGELFF
>17|-|TRBV7-2|TRBJ1-2|once
TGTGCCAGCAGCTTAGGTACAGGAAAAGGGGGTAACTATGGCTACACCTTC
CASSLGTGKGGNYGYTF
>14|TRBD2|TRBV7-7|TRBJ2-5|-
TGTGCCAGCAGCCGGGCGGGGGGTGGCGAGACCCAGTACTTC
CASSRAGGGETQYF
>14|-|TRBV4-1|TRBJ1-5|-
TGCGCCAGCAGCCAAGAGAGGGAGGGTCAGCCCCAGCATTTT
CASSQEREGQPQHF